This TCR beta chain derives from a study of technical replicates of blood from four donors. The repertoire was sequenced with immunoSEQ multiplex PCR; TCRdb's copy has only in-frame clones and lacks some. The data show tens of thousands of clones, 96% seen once. The germline gives CDR1 SGDLS, CDR2 YYNGEE. Losses at the gene ends were 3 bases for V and 1 base for J; bases not matched to a gene: 0. This CDR3 contains 13 residues. The rearrangement links TRBV9 to TRBJ2-5; 7 nucleotides agree with TRBD1. This receptor was obtained from a human donor in good health. The sequenced sample consisted of T cells isolated from PBMCs. For the CDR3, the DNA is TGTGCCAGCAGCGAGGGGGCCCAAGAGACCCAGTACTTC. Translating it yields CASSEGAQETQYF. Drawing the rest from reference TRBV9 and TRBJ2-5, the complete variable domain is DSGVTQTPKHLITATGQRVTLRCSPRSGDLSVYWYQQSLDQGLQFLIQYYNGEERAKGNILERFSAQQFPDLHSELNLSSLELGDSALYFCASSEGAQETQYFGPGTRLLVL.